Following are 25 T cell receptor beta chains from one sample sequenced in a study of identical twins. TCRdb used MiXCR to reprocess the 5' RACE reads, holding one entry per CDR3 protein. The sample holds roughly 1,500,000 distinct CDR3 sequences; 32% are singletons and the top ten take over 0.25%. What was sequenced was cord blood. All receptors come from a newborn girl in good health.

The chain carries TRBV5-6 and TRBJ2-1; D is perhaps TRBD1 (6 bases). Germline-derived CDR1 and CDR2 are SGHDT and YYEEEE. This CDR3 region has 13 residues. V gave up 0 bases and J gave up 5 bases, with 6 bases separating them. CDR3 loop: CASSLGDNNEQFF. The CDR3, as DNA: TGTGCCAGCAGCTTGGGGGACAACAATGAGCAGTTCTTC. The full variable domain, in which reference TRBV5-6 and TRBJ2-1 provide the parts outside the CDR3, is DAGVTQSPTHLIKTRGQQVTLRCSPKSGHDTVSWYQQALGQGPQFIFQYYEEEERQRGNFPDRFSGHQFPNYSSELNVNALLLGDSALYLCASSLGDNNEQFFGPGTRLTVL.

This clonotype has a handful of counts. The rearrangement links TRBV4-2 to TRBJ2-1, with unresolved D. Germline CDR1 LGHNA, CDR2 YNFKEQ. The CDR3 consists of 12 residues. V gave up 2 bases and J gave up 9 bases, with 8 bases separating them. Here the CDR3 reads CASSQSYGEQFF. Written as DNA, the CDR3 is TGTGCCAGCAGCCAAAGCTATGGTGAGCAGTTCTTC.

The chain employs TRBV29-1 and TRBJ2-5; D gene uncertain. The CDR3 runs 11 residues. Germline V gives CDR1 SQVTM, CDR2 ANQGSEA. V lost 4 bases and J 9 bases, leaving 12 bases between the germline ends. DNA of the CDR3: TGCAGCGTTGTCCATGGGGTGGCCCAGTACTTC. Encoded protein: CSVVHGVAQYF.

The chain employs TRBV12-3 or TRBV12-4 and TRBJ2-2, with 9 bases that match TRBD2. This CDR3 region has 16 residues. The V segment lost 3 bases and the J segment 4 bases; nucleotides outside the gene matches: 6. CDR3 in amino acids: CASSFGRGGSTGELFF. The CDR3 nucleotides read TGTGCCAGCAGTTTCGGGCGGGGGGGCAGCACCGGGGAGCTGTTTTTT.

A word on this clonotype: An end of the junction differs from the germline gene, which may be a read error. The chain couples TRBV12-3 or TRBV12-4 to TRBJ2-2; D is perhaps TRBD2 (7 bases). The CDR3 consists of 15 residues. CDR3 sequence reads: CASSFGGGGAGELFF. In DNA form, the CDR3 reads TGTGCCAGCAGTTTCGGAGGGGGGGGTGCCGGGGAGCTATTTTTT.

This chain connects TRBV7-9 to TRBJ2-7, with a possible D match to TRBD2 (5 bases). Trimming removed 7 bases from V and 3 bases from J, with 19 bases in between. Germline CDR1 and CDR2: SEHNR and FQNEAQ (reference sequence). The CDR3 sequence is 15 residues long. CDR3 sequence: CASTSSRTGNYEQYF. The CDR3 region has the DNA TGTGCCAGCACCAGCTCTAGGACGGGGAACTACGAGCAGTACTTC. The entire variable domain, with the rest obtained from reference TRBV7-9 and TRBJ2-7, is as follows: DTGVSQNPRHKITKRGQNVTFRCDPISEHNRLYWYRQTLGQGPEFLTYFQNEAQLEKSRLLSDRFSAERPKGSFSTLEIQRTEQGDSAMYLCASTSSRTGNYEQYFGPGTRLTVT.

The rearrangement links TRBV11-2 to TRBJ2-1; no clear D. The CDR3 consists of 16 residues. V lost 4 bases to trimming and J lost 4 bases, with 17 bases between them. Germline-derived CDR1 and CDR2 are SGHAT and FQNNGV. The CDR3 DNA reads TGTGCCAGCAGCTACGGTTCGTCTATCCAATACAATGAGCAGTTCTTC. Amino acid sequence: CASSYGSSIQYNEQFF.

This chain links TRBV30 with TRBJ2-3; the D is unclear. Trimming took 0 bases from V and 2 from J, leaving 6 bases between them. Germline assignment: CDR1 GTSNPN and CDR2 SVGIG (reference sequence). The CDR3 has 13 amino acids. CDR3 protein: CAWSVSNTDTQYF. In DNA form, the CDR3 reads TGTGCCTGGAGTGTGTCCAACACAGATACGCAGTATTTT.

This clonotype was detected only a few times. The rearrangement uses TRBV5-1 and TRBJ2-3; possibly TRBD2 for D (5 bases). This CDR3 region has 14 residues. V gave up 7 bases and J gave up 0 bases, with 12 bases separating them. The germline gives CDR1 SGHRS, CDR2 YFSETQ. Written as DNA, the CDR3 is TGCGCCAGCCGGGGTCAACCCAGCACAGATACGCAGTATTTT. Protein: CASRGQPSTDTQYF.

The V gene is TRBV7-9, the J gene TRBJ2-7, with 9 nucleotides matching TRBD1. The germline V gene has CDR1 SEHNR and CDR2 FQNEAQ (reference sequence). V was pared by 3 bases and J by 3 bases, with 15 bases of the junction left unmatched. This CDR3 is 18 amino acids long. The CDR3 DNA reads as TGTGCCAGCAGCTTTATCTTTCCCCGGGACAGGGAGATCTACGAGCAGTACTTC. Translation: CASSFIFPRDREIYEQYF.

The chain has TRBV28 and TRBJ2-5; 9 bases align to TRBD2. The J call is uncertain, as TRBJ2-7 better fits the DNA end. CDR3 length: 16 residues. Germline V CDR1 and CDR2: MDHEN, SYDVKM. The CDR3, as DNA: TGTGCCAGCAGTCCCTCTGTAATGCGGGAGGGCTACGAGCAGTACTTC. Translation gives CASSPSVMREGYEQYF.

The chain has TRBV6-5 and TRBJ2-2, with D perhaps being TRBD1 or TRBD2 (5 bases each). V was shortened by 5 bases and J by 4 bases, with 17 bases between the two germline ends. Germline CDR1 reads MNHEY; CDR2 reads SVGAGI. This CDR3 has 16 residues. In DNA, the CDR3 is TGTGCCAGCAGTCCCACCGGGACCTGGGGCACCGGGGAGCTGTTTTTT. Amino acid sequence: CASSPTGTWGTGELFF.

This sequence joins TRBV29-1 and TRBJ2-5, with D perhaps matching TRBD2 (6 bases). The CDR3 covers 13 residues. V shed 6 bases and J shed 1 base, with 12 bases lying between them. Germline CDR1 SQVTM, CDR2 ANQGSEA. The CDR3 here is CSVFKTSQETQYF. The DNA for the CDR3 is TGCAGCGTCTTTAAGACTAGCCAAGAGACCCAGTACTTC. Supplemented by reference TRBV29-1 and TRBJ2-5, the full variable domain reads SAVISQKPSRDICQRGTSLTIQCQVDSQVTMMFWYRQQPGQSLTLIATANQGSEATYESGFVIDKFPISRPNLTFSTLTVSNMSPEDSSIYLCSVFKTSQETQYFGPGTRLLVL.

Only a few counts were recorded for this clonotype. This chain joins TRBV7-8 and TRBJ2-1; weak D call: TRBD2 (6 bases). CDR3 size: 17 residues. Deletions cut 7 bases from V and 2 bases from J, with 21 bases between. CDR1 is SGHVS and CDR2 is FQNEAQ in the germline V gene. CDR3 sequence reads: CASNTNGYGGPYNEQFF. The CDR3 coding sequence is TGTGCCAGCAACACTAATGGGTACGGGGGACCCTACAATGAGCAGTTCTTC.

This clonotype was recorded a few times. The chain carries TRBV12-3 or TRBV12-4 and TRBJ2-3; D is perhaps TRBD1 (6 bases). V was pared by 7 bases and J by 1 base, with 15 bases between. This CDR3 has 15 amino acids. This chain's CDR3 is CASTFRPGGTDTQYF. The CDR3 nucleotides read TGTGCCAGCACCTTCCGGCCAGGGGGCACAGATACGCAGTATTTT.

This clonotype was seen ten or more times. A read error may account for a junction end that differs from germline. This rearrangement joins TRBV5-1 to TRBJ2-1; 9 bases are shared with TRBD2. The CDR3 sequence is 14 residues long. Germline V CDR1 and CDR2: SGHRS, YFSETQ. Here the CDR3 reads CASSSGSSYNEQFF. CDR3 DNA: TGTGCCAGCAGTAGCGGGAGCTCCTACAATGAGCAGTTCTTC.

This clonotype was recorded once. The chain carries TRBV4-1 and TRBJ2-7; no definite D call. The end of the DNA fits TRBJ2-1 better, so the J call may be wrong. Germline V gene sequence: CDR1 MGHRA, CDR2 YSYEKL. This CDR3 contains 16 residues. The CDR3 loop is CASSQEPRRLYNEQFF. In nucleotides, the CDR3 is TGCGCCAGCAGCCAAGAGCCCCGACGGCTTTACAATGAGCAGTTCTTC.

This chain connects TRBV12-3 or TRBV12-4 to TRBJ2-3; TRBD2 matches at 7 bases. J was trimmed by 6 bases and V by 6 bases; bases with no gene match: 6. The CDR3 contains 13 residues. The CDR3 DNA follows: TGTGCCAGCAGGACCGCTAGCGGCGATACGCAGTATTTT. This encodes CASRTASGDTQYF.

The rearrangement uses TRBV6-5 and TRBJ1-2; unclear D gene. This CDR3 is 10 amino acids long. Germline lookup yields CDR1 MNHEY and CDR2 SVGAGI. The ends were cut back, 7 bases at V and 5 bases at J, with 5 bases in the middle. This chain's CDR3 is CASTEYGYTF. CDR3 in DNA: TGTGCCAGCACCGAATATGGCTACACCTTC.

This rearrangement joins TRBV19 to TRBJ2-7, with a tentative D call TRBD2 (6 bases). The DNA end favors TRBJ2-5, so the J call may be wrong. The length of the CDR3 is 14 residues. CDR1 LNHDA and CDR2 SQIVND come from the germline V gene (reference sequence). CDR3: CASSIAGRKETQYF. The CDR3 nucleotides read TGTGCCAGTAGTATAGCGGGGAGGAAAGAGACCCAGTACTTC.

The V gene is TRBV24-1, the J gene TRBJ1-1; weak D call: TRBD1 (5 bases). The germline V gene encodes CDR1 KGHDR and CDR2 SFDVKD. The V and J ends lost 7 bases and 5 bases respectively, with 10 bases between them. The CDR3 totals 12 residues. CDR3 DNA sequence: TGTGCCACCAGAGCCGGGGCAACTGAAGCTTTCTTT. It is translated as CATRAGATEAFF.

This chain uses TRBV9 with TRBJ2-1; possibly TRBD2 for D (6 bases). Germline-derived CDR1 and CDR2 are SGDLS and YYNGEE. The CDR3 loop spans 16 amino acids. The V gene lost 0 bases and the J gene lost 6 bases, with 16 bases spanning the gap. DNA of the CDR3: TGTGCCAGCAGCGTAGCTACTCGGGAGTGGAGCAATGAGCAGTTCTTC. This codes for CASSVATREWSNEQFF.

V is TRBV2 and J is TRBJ2-2, with 12 bases matching TRBD2. V was clipped by 8 bases and J by 5 bases; unmatched bases: 6. Per the germline V gene, CDR1 is SNHLY and CDR2 is FYNNEI. CDR3 length: 15 residues. CDR3 DNA: TGTGCCAGCCATCTAGCGGGAGGGAGGACCGGGGAGCTGTTTTTT. Translated, it gives CASHLAGGRTGELFF. Full variable domain (missing parts from reference TRBV2 and TRBJ2-2): EPEVTQTPSHQVTQMGQEVILRCVPISNHLYFYWYRQILGQKVEFLVSFYNNEISEKSEIFDDQFSVERPDGSNFTLKIRSTKLEDSAMYFCASHLAGGRTGELFFGEGSRLTVL.

This clonotype was counted between two and nine times. J is TRBJ1-4 and V is TRBV7-9; 10 bases align to TRBD1. This CDR3 has 14 amino acids. V was clipped by 3 bases and J by 10 bases; unmatched bases: 5. Per the germline V gene, CDR1 is SEHNR and CDR2 is FQNEAQ (reference sequence). CDR3 sequence reads: CASSLGQGSGKLFF. In DNA form, the CDR3 reads TGTGCCAGCAGCTTGGGACAGGGGAGCGGAAAACTGTTTTTT.

The CDR3 DNA follows: TGCGCCAGCAGCTCCGACCCCACAGGAAGGACTCCCTACGAGCAGTACTTC. Translated, it gives CASSSDPTGRTPYEQYF. The chain joins TRBV5-1 to TRBJ2-7; D is possibly TRBD1 or TRBD2 (5 bases each). This CDR3 has 17 amino acids. CDR1 and CDR2 (germline): SGHRS, YFSETQ. V was trimmed by 3 bases and J by 2 bases, leaving 21 bases between them.